The 10 T cell receptor beta chains reported below all come from one sample, sequenced in a study of CD8+CD57+ T cells in acquired aplastic anemia. Patients picked for sequencing had shown CD8+CD57+ cell expansion detected by flow cytometry. Genomic DNA provided the template from which TCR beta VDJ and CDR3 profiles were obtained. One entry per CDR3 protein, called by TCRdb with MiXCR from the reads. The sample carries approximately 300,000 distinct CDR3 sequences, 45% to 65% recorded once. The sample was sorted CD4+, CD8+, or CD8+CD57+ T cells (not recorded which) from PBMCs. The source is a human donor with aplastic anemia.

This clonotype was picked up many times. This chain joins TRBV7-8 and TRBJ1-1, with D uncertain. Germline V CDR1 and CDR2: SGHVS, FQNEAQ. Trimming took off 5 bases at V and 5 bases at J, with 18 bases between the two ends. The CDR3 extends over 15 amino acids. The CDR3 sequence is CASSTLMMAGTEAFF. As DNA, the CDR3 is TGTGCCAGCAGCACCCTCATGATGGCCGGGACTGAAGCTTTCTTT.

This chain joins TRBV5-1 and TRBJ1-6; no clear D gene. The CDR3 contains 16 residues. Germline CDR1 and CDR2: SGHRS and YFSETQ. V was cut by 4 bases and J by 6 bases, with 17 bases left in between. The CDR3 DNA sequence: TGCGCCAGCAGCACTCTGTGGGGAATAGGTAATTCACCCCTCCACTTT. This codes for CASSTLWGIGNSPLHF.

This clonotype was seen many times. The DNA of the CDR3 is TGTGCCAGCAGTGAAGCGGGACAGGGGATGCAGCCCCAGCATTTT. Its translation is CASSEAGQGMQPQHF. This sequence joins TRBV2 and TRBJ1-5; 10 bases fit TRBD1. Trimming cost V 0 bases and J 7 bases; bases outside gene matches: 3. Germline CDR1 is SNHLY and CDR2 is FYNNEI. The CDR3 is 15 residues long. The variable domain in full, completed from reference TRBV2 and TRBJ1-5, reads EPEVTQTPSHQVTQMGQEVILRCVPISNHLYFYWYRQILGQKVEFLVSFYNNEISEKSEIFDDQFSVERPDGSNFTLKIRSTKLEDSAMYFCASSEAGQGMQPQHFGDGTRLSIL.

This clonotype showed up just once. Here the CDR3 reads CASSSRPVSSYEQYF. DNA for the CDR3: TGCGCCAGCAGCTCCAGACCCGTAAGCTCCTACGAGCAGTACTTC. The chain employs TRBV5-1 and TRBJ2-7; D uncertain. The CDR3 is 15 residues long. Trimming shortened V by 3 bases and J by 0 bases, and 13 bases separated the two germline ends. Germline-derived CDR1 and CDR2 are SGHRS and YFSETQ. Filled out from reference TRBV5-1 and TRBJ2-7, the complete variable domain reads KAGVTQTPRYLIKTRGQQVTLSCSPISGHRSVSWYQQTPGQGLQFLFEYFSETQRNKGNFPGRFSGRQFSNSRSEMNVSTLELGDSALYLCASSSRPVSSYEQYFGPGTRLTVT.

This clonotype appeared many times. The V and J genes are TRBV6-5 and TRBJ1-1, with D possibly being TRBD1 (6 bases). V was pared by 6 bases and J by 0 bases, with 11 bases between. Germline lookup yields CDR1 MNHEY and CDR2 SVGAGI. There are 14 residues in the CDR3. The CDR3 coding sequence is TGTGCCAGCAGACACAGGGAAATGAACACTGAAGCTTTCTTT. It codes for CASRHREMNTEAFF.

The chain combines TRBV20-1 with TRBJ1-5; D gene ambiguous. The length of the CDR3 is 13 residues. Trimming cost V 3 bases and J 7 bases, with 13 bases left between them. Germline loops: CDR1 DFQATT, CDR2 SNEGSKA (reference sequence). CDR3 in amino acids: CSASREGGQPQHF. In DNA form, the CDR3 reads TGCAGTGCTAGTAGAGAAGGCGGGCAGCCCCAGCATTTT.

This clonotype was seen just once. The rearrangement uses TRBV7-2 and TRBJ1-3, with 7 bases matching TRBD1. The CDR3 contains 14 residues. The V gene's germline CDR1 is SGHTA and CDR2 FQGNSA. V lost 5 bases and J lost 6; bases outside the gene matches: 7. Here the CDR3 reads CASSQGGGSNTIYF. The CDR3 DNA is TGTGCCAGCAGCCAAGGAGGGGGCTCAAACACCATATATTTT.

Ten or more counts support this clonotype. The CDR3 sequence is CASSVGPLGDTIYF. DNA of the CDR3: TGTGCCAGCAGCGTAGGACCTCTCGGGGACACCATATATTTT. The chain is built from TRBV9 and TRBJ1-3, with D uncertain. Germline-derived CDR1 and CDR2 are SGDLS and YYNGEE. V shed 0 bases and J shed 8 bases, with 12 bases lying between them. The CDR3 consists of 14 residues.

This clonotype was recorded at least ten times. The chain employs TRBV19 and TRBJ2-1; TRBD2 agrees at 9 bases. Germline V gives CDR1 LNHDA, CDR2 SQIVND (reference sequence). Trimming cost V 2 bases and J 8 bases; bases outside gene matches: 7. The CDR3 sequence is 15 residues long. The CDR3 here is CASSIIAGGPYEQFF. As DNA, the CDR3 is TGTGCCAGTAGTATAATTGCGGGGGGGCCATATGAGCAGTTCTTC.

The V call is TRBV7-9, the J call TRBJ2-3, with 10 bases lining up with TRBD2. J gave up 11 bases and V 5 bases, and 25 bases lay outside the gene matches. The CDR3 covers 19 residues. Germline loops: CDR1 SEHNR, CDR2 FQNEAQ (reference sequence). The CDR3 spells CASSPAGTSAKSSYNEQYF. In nucleotides, the CDR3 is TGTGCCAGCAGCCCGGCAGGGACTAGCGCAAAAAGCTCCTACAATGAGCAGTATTTT.